The sample holds a few counts of the clone carrying this T cell receptor beta chain. The data originate from a study of identical twins. This CDR3 has 13 residues. The trim removed 7 bases at V and 6 bases at J, leaving 7 bases unmatched. Germline V lookup: CDR1 DFQATT, CDR2 SNEGSKA (reference sequence). Template switching supplied a universal primer site; unique molecular identifiers were carried on the cDNA. TCRdb reanalysed the 5' RACE reads using MiXCR and keeps one entry per CDR3 protein. There are 650,000 to 750,000 distinct CDR3 sequences in the sample; about 20% occur only once, and more than 4% lies in the top ten. This same sample was also taken into another study, of T cells expressing NK-cell markers. That report notes: Each TCR beta repertoire originated in sorted T cells that were CD3+CD56+NKG2C+, CD3+CD56+NKG2C- or CD3+CD56-NKG2C+.

Sequencing input: PBMCs. The receptor's source is a woman aged 18-35 years in good health. V usage is TRBV20-1 and J usage is TRBJ2-7, with 12 bases fitting TRBD2. CDR3 amino acids: CSGLAGERGEQYF. The CDR3 DNA follows: TGCAGTGGACTAGCGGGAGAAAGAGGCGAGCAGTACTTC.